This T cell receptor (beta chain) was identified in a study of response to subunit inactivated influenza vaccine. TCRdb reprocessed the RT-PCR reads with MiXCR, giving one entry per CDR3 protein. The sample holds about 580,000 distinct CDR3 sequences, 14% seen once. This CDR3 contains 16 residues. CDR1 is MDHEN and CDR2 is SYDVKM in the germline V gene. Trimming cost V 6 bases and J 0 bases, with 14 bases left between them. Sequenced here: PBMCs from blood, sampled 12 days after vaccination. J is TRBJ1-4 and V is TRBV28, with unresolved D. This sequence was found in a middle-aged man who received an inactivated influenza vaccine. The CDR3 DNA reads TGTGCCAGCAGCCCCTGGAGGGTTGCAACTAATGAAAAACTGTTTTTT. Amino acid sequence: CASSPWRVATNEKLFF.